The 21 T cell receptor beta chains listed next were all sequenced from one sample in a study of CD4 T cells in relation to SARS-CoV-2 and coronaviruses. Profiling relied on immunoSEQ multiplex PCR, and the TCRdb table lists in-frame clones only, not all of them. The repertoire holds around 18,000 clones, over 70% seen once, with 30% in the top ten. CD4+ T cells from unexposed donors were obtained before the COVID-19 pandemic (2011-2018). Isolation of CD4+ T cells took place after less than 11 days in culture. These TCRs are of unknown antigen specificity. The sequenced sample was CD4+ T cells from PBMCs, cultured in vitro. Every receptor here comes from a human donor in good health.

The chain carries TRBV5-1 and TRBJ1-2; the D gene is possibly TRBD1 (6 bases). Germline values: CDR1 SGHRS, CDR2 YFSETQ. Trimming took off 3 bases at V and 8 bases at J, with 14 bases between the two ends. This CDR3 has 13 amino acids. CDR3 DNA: TGCGCCAGCAGCTCAACAGGGTCGGACGGCTACACCTTC. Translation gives CASSSTGSDGYTF.

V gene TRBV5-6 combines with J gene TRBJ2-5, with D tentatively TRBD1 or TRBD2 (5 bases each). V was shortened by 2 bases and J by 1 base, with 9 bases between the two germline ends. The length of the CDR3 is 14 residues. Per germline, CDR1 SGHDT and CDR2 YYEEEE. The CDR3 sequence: CASSFSGTQETQYF. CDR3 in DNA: TGTGCCAGCAGCTTCTCCGGGACCCAAGAGACCCAGTACTTC.

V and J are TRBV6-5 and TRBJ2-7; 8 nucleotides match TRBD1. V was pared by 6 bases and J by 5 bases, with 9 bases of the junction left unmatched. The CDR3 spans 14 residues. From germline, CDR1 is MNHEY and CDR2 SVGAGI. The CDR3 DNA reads TGTGCCAGCAGATCCGGACAGGGAATGAACGAGCAGTACTTC. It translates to CASRSGQGMNEQYF.

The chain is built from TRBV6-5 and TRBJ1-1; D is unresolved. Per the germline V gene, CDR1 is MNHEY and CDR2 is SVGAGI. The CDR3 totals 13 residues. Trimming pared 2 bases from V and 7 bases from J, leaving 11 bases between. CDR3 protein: CASSYRLWGEAFF. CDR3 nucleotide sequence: TGTGCCAGCAGTTACCGTCTGTGGGGTGAAGCTTTCTTT.

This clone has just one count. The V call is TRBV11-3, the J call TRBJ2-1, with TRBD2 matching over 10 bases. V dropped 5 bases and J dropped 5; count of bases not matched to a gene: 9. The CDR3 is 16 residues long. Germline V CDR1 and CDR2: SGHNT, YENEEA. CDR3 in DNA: TGTGCCAGCAGCCCCCAAACTAGCGGGGCGAACAATGAGCAGTTCTTC. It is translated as CASSPQTSGANNEQFF. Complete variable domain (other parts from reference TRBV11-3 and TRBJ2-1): EAGVVQSPRYKIIEKKQPVAFWCNPISGHNTLYWYLQNLGQGPELLIRYENEEAVDDSQLPKDRFSAERLKGVDSTLKIQPAELGDSAVYLCASSPQTSGANNEQFFGPGTRLTVL.

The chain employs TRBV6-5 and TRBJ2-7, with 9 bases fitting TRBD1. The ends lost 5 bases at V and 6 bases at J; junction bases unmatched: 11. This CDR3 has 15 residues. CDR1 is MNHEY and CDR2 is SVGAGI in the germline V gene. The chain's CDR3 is CASSPAGTGRREQYF. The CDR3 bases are TGTGCCAGCAGTCCGGCCGGGACAGGGAGACGCGAGCAGTACTTC.

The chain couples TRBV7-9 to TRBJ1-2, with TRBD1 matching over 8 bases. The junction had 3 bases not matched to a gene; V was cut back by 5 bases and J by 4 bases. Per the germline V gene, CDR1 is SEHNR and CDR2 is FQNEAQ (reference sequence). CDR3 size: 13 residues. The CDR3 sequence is CASSRQGIYGYTF. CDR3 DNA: TGTGCCAGCAGCCGACAGGGGATCTATGGCTACACCTTC.

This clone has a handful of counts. DNA for the CDR3: TGTGCCAGCAGCTTCCTTTCTGGAAACACCATATATTTT. It encodes CASSFLSGNTIYF. This chain uses TRBV5-5 with TRBJ1-3; no clear D gene. Germline lookup yields CDR1 SGHKS and CDR2 YYEKEE (reference sequence). V was clipped by 2 bases and J by 1 base, with 4 bases between them. The CDR3 sequence is 13 residues long.

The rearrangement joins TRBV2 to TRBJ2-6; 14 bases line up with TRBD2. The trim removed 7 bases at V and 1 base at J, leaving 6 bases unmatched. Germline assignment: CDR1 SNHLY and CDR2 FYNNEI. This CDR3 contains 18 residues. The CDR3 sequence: CASTGLAGGLSGANVLTF. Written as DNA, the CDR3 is TGTGCCAGCACCGGACTAGCGGGAGGCCTTTCTGGGGCCAACGTCCTGACTTTC.

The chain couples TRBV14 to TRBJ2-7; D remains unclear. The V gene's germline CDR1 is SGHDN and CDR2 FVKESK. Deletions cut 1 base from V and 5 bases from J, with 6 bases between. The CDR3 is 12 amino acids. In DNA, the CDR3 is TGTGCCAGCAGCCAAGGGTACCACGAGCAGTACTTC. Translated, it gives CASSQGYHEQYF.

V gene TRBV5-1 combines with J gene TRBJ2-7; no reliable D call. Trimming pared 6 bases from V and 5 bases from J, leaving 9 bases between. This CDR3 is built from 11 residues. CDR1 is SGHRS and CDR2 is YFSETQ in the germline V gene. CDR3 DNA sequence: TGCGCCAGCAAGTCGGAAGACGAGCAGTACTTC. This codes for CASKSEDEQYF.

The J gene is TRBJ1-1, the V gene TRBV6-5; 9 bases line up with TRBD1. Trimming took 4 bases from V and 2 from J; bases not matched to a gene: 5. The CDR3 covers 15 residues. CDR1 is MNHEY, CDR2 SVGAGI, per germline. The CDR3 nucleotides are TGTGCCAGCAGTTTACAGGGGGCTGTAAACACTGAAGCTTTCTTT. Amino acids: CASSLQGAVNTEAFF.

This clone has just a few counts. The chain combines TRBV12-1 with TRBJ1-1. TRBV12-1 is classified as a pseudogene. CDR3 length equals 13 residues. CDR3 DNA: TGTGCCAAATACTCTCGATCCGTCTGGGAAGCTTTCTTT. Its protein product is CAKYSRSVWEAFF.

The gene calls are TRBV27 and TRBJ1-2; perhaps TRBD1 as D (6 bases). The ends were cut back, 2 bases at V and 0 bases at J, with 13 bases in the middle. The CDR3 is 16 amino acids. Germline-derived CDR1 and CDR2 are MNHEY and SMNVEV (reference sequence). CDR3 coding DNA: TGTGCCAGCAGTTTAAGGGGGGGGGCCCCTAACTATGGCTACACCTTC. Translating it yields CASSLRGGAPNYGYTF.

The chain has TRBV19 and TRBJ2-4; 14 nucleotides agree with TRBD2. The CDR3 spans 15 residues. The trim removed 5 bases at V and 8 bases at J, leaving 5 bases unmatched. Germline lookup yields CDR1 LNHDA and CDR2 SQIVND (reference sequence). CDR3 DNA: TGTGCCAGTAGTGTCCCGGGACTAGCGGGAGACATTCAGTACTTC. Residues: CASSVPGLAGDIQYF.

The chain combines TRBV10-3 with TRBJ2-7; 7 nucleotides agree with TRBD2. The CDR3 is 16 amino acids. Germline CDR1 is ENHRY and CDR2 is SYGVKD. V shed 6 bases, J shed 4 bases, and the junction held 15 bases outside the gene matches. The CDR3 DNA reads TGTGCCATCAGGGCCCACCGGGAGGCTTACATGTACGAGCAGTACTTC. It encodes CAIRAHREAYMYEQYF.

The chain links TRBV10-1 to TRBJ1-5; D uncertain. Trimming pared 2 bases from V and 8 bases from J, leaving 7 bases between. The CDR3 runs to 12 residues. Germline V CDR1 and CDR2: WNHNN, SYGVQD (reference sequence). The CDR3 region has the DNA TGCGCCAGCAGTGAGGGTCATAAGCCCCAGCATTTT. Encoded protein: CASSEGHKPQHF.

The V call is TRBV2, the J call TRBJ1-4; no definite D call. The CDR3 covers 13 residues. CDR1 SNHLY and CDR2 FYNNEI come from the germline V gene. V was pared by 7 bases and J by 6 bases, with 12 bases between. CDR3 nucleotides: TGTGCCAGCAAGTACACAGAGGATGAAAAACTGTTTTTT. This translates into CASKYTEDEKLFF.

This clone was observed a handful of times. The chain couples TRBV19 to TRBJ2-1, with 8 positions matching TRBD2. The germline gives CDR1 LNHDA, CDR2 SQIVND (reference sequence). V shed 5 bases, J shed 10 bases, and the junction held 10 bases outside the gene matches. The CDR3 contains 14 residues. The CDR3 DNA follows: TGTGCCAGTAGTCTCCAGGGACGGACTAGCGAGCAGTTCTTC. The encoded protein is CASSLQGRTSEQFF.

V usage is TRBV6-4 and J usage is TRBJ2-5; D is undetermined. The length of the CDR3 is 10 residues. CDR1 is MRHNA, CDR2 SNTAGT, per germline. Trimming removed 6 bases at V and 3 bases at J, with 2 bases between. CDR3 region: CASREETQYF. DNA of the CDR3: TGTGCCAGCAGAGAAGAGACCCAGTACTTC.

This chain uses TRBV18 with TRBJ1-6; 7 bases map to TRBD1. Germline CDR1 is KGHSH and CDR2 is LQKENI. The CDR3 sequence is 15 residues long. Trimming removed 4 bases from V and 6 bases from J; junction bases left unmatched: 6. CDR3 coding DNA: TGTGCCAGCTCACAACAGGGGTGGGGTAATTCACCCCTCCACTTT. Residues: CASSQQGWGNSPLHF.